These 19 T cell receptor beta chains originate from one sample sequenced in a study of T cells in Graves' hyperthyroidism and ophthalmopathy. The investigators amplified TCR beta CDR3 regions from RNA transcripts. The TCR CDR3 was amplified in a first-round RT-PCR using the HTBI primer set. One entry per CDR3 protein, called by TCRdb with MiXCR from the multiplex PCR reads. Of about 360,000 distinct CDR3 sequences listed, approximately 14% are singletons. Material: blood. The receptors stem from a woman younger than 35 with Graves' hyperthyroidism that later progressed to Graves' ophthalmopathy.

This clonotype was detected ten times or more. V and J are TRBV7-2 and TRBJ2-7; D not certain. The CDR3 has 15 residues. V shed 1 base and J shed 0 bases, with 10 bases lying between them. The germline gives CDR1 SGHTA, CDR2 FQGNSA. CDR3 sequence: CASSLGAESSYEQYF. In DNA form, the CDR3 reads TGTGCCAGCAGCTTAGGGGCTGAGAGCTCCTACGAGCAGTACTTC. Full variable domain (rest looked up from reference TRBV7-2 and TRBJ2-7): GAGVSQSPSNKVTEKGKDVELRCDPISGHTALYWYRQSLGQGLEFLIYFQGNSAPDKSGLPSDRFSAERTGGSVSTLTIQRTQQEDSAVYLCASSLGAESSYEQYFGPGTRLTVT.

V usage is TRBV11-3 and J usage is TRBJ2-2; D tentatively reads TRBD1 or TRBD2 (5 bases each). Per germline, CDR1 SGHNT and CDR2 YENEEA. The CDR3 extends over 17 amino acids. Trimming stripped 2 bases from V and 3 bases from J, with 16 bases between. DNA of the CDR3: TGTGCCAGCAGCTTACTTTCTGGGGGTAGCTACACCGGGGAGCTGTTTTTT. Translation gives CASSLLSGGSYTGELFF.

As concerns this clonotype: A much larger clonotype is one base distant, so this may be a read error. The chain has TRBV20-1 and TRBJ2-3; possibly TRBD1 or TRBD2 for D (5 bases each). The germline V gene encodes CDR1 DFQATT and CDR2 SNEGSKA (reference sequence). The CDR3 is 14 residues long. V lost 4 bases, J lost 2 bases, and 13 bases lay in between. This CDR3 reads CSANPMGVTDTQYF. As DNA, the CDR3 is TGCAGTGCTAACCCTATGGGGGTCACAGATACGCAGTATTTT.

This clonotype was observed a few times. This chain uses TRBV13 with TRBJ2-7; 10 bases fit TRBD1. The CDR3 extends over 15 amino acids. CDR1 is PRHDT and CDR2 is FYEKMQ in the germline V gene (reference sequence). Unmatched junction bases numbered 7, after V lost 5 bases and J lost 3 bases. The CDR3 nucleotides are TGTGCCAGCAGCCCCCGCCGGGACAGGGGCTACGAGCAGTACTTC. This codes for CASSPRRDRGYEQYF. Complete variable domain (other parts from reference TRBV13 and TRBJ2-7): AAGVIQSPRHLIKEKRETATLKCYPIPRHDTVYWYQQGPGQDPQFLISFYEKMQSDKGSIPDRFSAQQFSDYHSELNMSSLELGDSALYFCASSPRRDRGYEQYFGPGTRLTVT.

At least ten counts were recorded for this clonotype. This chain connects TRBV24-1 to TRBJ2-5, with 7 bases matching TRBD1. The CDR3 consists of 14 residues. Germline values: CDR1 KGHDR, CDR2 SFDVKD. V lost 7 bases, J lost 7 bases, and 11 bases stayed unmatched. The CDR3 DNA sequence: TGTGCCACCAGACGGGACAGCCTTCTTGGGACCCAGTACTTC. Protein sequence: CATRRDSLLGTQYF.

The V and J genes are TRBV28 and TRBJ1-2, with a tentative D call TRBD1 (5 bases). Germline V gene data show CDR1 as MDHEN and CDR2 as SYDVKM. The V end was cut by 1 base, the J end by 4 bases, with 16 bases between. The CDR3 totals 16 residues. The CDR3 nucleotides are TGTGCCAGCAGTTTATTCGCCGCGGGGGGAAGCTATGGCTACACCTTC. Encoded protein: CASSLFAAGGSYGYTF.

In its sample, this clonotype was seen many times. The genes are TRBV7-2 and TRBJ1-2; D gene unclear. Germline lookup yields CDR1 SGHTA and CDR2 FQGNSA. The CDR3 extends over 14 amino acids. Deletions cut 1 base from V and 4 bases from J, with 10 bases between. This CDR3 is CASSLDGPIYGYTF. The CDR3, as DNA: TGTGCCAGCAGCTTAGATGGTCCGATCTATGGCTACACCTTC.

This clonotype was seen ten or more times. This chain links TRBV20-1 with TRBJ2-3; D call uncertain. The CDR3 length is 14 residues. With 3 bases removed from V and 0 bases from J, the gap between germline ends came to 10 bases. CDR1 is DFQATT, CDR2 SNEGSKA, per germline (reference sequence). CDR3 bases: TGCAGTGCTAGGATCGGCGGAAGCACAGATACGCAGTATTTT. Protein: CSARIGGSTDTQYF.

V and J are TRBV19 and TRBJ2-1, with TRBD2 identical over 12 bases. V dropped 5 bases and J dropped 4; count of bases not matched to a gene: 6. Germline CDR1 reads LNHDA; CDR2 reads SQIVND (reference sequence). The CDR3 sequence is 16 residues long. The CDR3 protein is CASSHDTSGRYNEQFF. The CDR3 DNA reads TGTGCCAGTAGTCACGACACTAGCGGGAGGTACAATGAGCAGTTCTTC.

The CDR3 DNA is TGTGCCACCAGCAGGGGGGGCGCAAGTCAAGAGACCCAGTACTTC. As protein: CATSRGGASQETQYF. The rearrangement uses TRBV15 and TRBJ2-5; D is perhaps TRBD1 or TRBD2 (6 bases each). V gave up 3 bases and J gave up 2 bases, with 13 bases separating them. This CDR3 has 15 amino acids. Germline CDR1 is LNHNV and CDR2 is YYDKDF (reference sequence).

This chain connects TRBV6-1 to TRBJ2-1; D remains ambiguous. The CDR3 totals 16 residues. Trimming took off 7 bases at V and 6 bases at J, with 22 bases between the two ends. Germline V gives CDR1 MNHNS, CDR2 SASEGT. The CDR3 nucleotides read TGTGCCAGCACCCCAAACGGCGTGGTAGCCCGCAATGAGCAGTTCTTC. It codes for CASTPNGVVARNEQFF.

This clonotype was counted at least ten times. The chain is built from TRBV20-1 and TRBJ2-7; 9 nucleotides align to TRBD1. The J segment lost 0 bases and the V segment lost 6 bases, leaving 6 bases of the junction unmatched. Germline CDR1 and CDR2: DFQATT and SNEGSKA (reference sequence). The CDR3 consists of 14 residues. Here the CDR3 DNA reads TGCAGTGCCTCCGGGACAGGGACCTCCTACGAGCAGTACTTC. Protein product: CSASGTGTSYEQYF.

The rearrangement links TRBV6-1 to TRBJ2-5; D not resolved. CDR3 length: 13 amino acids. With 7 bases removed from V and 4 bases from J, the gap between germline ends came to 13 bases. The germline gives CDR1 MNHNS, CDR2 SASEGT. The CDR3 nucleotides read TGTGCCAGCATCTGGGGTTTTTCAGAGACCCAGTACTTC. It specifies CASIWGFSETQYF.

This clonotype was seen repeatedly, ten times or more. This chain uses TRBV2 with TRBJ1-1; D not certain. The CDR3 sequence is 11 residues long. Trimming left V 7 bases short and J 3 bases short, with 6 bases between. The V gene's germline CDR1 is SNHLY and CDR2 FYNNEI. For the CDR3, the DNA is TGTGCCAGCATTATTGACACTGAAGCTTTCTTT. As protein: CASIIDTEAFF.

Written as DNA, the CDR3 is TGTGCCAGCAGACCCGGGACAGCCTCATGGGAGACCCAGTACTTC. As protein: CASRPGTASWETQYF. The V and J genes are TRBV3-1 and TRBJ2-5, with TRBD1 identical over 7 bases. The length of the CDR3 is 15 residues. The J segment lost 5 bases and the V segment lost 6 bases, leaving 12 bases of the junction unmatched. Per germline, CDR1 LGHDT and CDR2 YNNKEL (reference sequence).

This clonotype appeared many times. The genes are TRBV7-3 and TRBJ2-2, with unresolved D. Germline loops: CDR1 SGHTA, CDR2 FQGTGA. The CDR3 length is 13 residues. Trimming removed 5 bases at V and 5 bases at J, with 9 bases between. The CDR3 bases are TGTGCCAGCAGCGTAAGCGTTACCGGGGAGCTGTTTTTT. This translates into CASSVSVTGELFF.

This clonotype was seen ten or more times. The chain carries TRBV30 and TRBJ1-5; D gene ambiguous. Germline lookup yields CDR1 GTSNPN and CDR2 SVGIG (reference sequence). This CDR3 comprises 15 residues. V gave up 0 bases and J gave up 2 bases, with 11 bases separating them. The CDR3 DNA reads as TGTGCCTGGAGTGTACCCGCCAAGGGCAATCAGCCCCAGCATTTT. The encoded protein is CAWSVPAKGNQPQHF. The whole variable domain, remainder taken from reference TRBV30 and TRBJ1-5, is SQTIHQWPATLVQPVGSPLSLECTVEGTSNPNLYWYRQAAGRGLQLLFYSVGIGQISSEVPQNLSASRPQDRQFILSSKKLLLSDSGFYLCAWSVPAKGNQPQHFGDGTRLSIL.

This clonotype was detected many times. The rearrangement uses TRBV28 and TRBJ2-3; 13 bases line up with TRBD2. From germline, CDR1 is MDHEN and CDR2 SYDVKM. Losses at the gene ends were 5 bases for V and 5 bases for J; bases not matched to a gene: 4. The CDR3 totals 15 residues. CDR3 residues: CASSPGTSGVDTQYF. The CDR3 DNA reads TGTGCCAGCAGTCCCGGGACTAGCGGGGTAGATACGCAGTATTTT.

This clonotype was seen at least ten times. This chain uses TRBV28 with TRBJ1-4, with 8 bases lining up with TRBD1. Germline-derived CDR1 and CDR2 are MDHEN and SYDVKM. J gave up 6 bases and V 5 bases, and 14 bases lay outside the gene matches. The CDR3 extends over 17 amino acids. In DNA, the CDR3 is TGTGCCAGCAGTCGCGACAGGGGCCGGGGACTTGATGAAAAACTGTTTTTT. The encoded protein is CASSRDRGRGLDEKLFF. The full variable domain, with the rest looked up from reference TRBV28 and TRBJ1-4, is DVKVTQSSRYLVKRTGEKVFLECVQDMDHENMFWYRQDPGLGLRLIYFSYDVKMKEKGDIPEGYSVSREKKERFSLILESASTNQTSMYLCASSRDRGRGLDEKLFFGSGTQLSVL.